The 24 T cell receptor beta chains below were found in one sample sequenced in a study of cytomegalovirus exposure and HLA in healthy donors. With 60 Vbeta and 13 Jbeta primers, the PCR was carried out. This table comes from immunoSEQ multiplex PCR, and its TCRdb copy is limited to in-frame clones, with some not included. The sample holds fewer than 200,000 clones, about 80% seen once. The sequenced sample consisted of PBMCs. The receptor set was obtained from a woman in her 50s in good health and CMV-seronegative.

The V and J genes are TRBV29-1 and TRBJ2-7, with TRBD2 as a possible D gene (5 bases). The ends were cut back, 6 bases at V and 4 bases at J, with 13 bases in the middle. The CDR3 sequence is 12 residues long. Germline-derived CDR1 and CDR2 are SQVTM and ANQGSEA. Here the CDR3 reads CSVAQWEYEQYF. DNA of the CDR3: TGCAGCGTGGCTCAGTGGGAGTACGAGCAGTACTTC.

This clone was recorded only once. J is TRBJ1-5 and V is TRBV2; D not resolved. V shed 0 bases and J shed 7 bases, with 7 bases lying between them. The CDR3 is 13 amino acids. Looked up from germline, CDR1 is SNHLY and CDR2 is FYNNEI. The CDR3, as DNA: TGTGCCAGCAGTGAAGCGCCGGTCCAGCCCCAGCATTTT. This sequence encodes CASSEAPVQPQHF. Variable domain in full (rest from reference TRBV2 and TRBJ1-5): EPEVTQTPSHQVTQMGQEVILRCVPISNHLYFYWYRQILGQKVEFLVSFYNNEISEKSEIFDDQFSVERPDGSNFTLKIRSTKLEDSAMYFCASSEAPVQPQHFGDGTRLSIL.

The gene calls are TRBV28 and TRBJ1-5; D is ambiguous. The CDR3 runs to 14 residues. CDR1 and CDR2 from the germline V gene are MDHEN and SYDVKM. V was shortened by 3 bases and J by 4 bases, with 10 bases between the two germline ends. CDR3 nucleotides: TGTGCCAGCAGTTTCTTGAAACTTAATCAGCCCCAGCATTTT. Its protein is CASSFLKLNQPQHF.

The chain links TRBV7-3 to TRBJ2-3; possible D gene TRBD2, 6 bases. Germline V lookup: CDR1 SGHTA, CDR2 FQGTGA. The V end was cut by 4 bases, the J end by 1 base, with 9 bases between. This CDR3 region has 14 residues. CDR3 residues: CASSSTRGTDTQYF. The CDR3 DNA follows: TGTGCCAGCAGCTCGACTAGGGGCACAGATACGCAGTATTTT.

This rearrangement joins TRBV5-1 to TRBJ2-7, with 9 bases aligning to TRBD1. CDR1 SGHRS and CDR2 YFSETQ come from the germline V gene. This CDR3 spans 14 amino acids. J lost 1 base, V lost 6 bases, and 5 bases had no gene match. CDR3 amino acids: CASNPGTGSYEQYF. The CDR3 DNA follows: TGCGCCAGCAACCCCGGGACAGGGTCCTACGAGCAGTACTTC.

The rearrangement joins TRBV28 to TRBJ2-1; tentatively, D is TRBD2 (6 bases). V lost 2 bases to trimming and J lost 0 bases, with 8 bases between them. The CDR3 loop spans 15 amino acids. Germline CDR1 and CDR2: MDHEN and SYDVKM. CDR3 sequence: CASSLAGRSYNEQFF. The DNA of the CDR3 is TGTGCCAGCAGTTTAGCGGGACGCTCCTACAATGAGCAGTTCTTC.

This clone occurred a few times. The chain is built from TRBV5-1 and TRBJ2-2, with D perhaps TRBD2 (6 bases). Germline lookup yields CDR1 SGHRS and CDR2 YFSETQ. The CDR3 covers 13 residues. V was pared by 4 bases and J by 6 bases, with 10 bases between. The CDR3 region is CASSPGGAGELFF. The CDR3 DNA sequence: TGCGCCAGCAGCCCCGGCGGGGCCGGGGAGCTGTTTTTT. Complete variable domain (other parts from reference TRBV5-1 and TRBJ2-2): KAGVTQTPRYLIKTRGQQVTLSCSPISGHRSVSWYQQTPGQGLQFLFEYFSETQRNKGNFPGRFSGRQFSNSRSEMNVSTLELGDSALYLCASSPGGAGELFFGEGSRLTVL.

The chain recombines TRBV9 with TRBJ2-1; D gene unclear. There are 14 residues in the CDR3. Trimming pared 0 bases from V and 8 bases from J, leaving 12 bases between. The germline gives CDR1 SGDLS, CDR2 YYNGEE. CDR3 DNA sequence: TGTGCCAGCAGCGTAGGGGTTAGCTATGATGAGCAGTTCTTC. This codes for CASSVGVSYDEQFF.

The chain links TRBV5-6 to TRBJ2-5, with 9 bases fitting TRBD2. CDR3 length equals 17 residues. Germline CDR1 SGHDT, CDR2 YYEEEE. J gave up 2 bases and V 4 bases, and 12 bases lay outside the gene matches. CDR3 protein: CASSLAVPSGAQETQYF. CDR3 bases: TGTGCCAGCAGCCTAGCCGTTCCTAGCGGGGCTCAAGAGACCCAGTACTTC.

The CDR3 nucleotides read TGTGCCAGCAGCATAGGACAGGGTTACCCTTACTCTGGAAACACCATATATTTT. Protein sequence: CASSIGQGYPYSGNTIYF. The chain joins TRBV7-2 to TRBJ1-3; 8 positions match TRBD1. Germline V CDR1 and CDR2: SGHTA, FQGNSA. V trimming: 5 bases; J trimming: 0 bases; junction bases outside the gene matches: 12. The length of the CDR3 is 18 residues. Full variable domain (remainder filled in from reference TRBV7-2 and TRBJ1-3): GAGVSQSPSNKVTEKGKDVELRCDPISGHTALYWYRQSLGQGLEFLIYFQGNSAPDKSGLPSDRFSAERTGGSVSTLTIQRTQQEDSAVYLCASSIGQGYPYSGNTIYFGEGSWLTVV.

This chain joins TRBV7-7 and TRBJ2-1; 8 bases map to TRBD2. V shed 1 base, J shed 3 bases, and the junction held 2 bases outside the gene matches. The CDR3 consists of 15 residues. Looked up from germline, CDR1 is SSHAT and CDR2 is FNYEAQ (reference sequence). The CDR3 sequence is CASSLVAGSYNEQFF. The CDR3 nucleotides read TGTGCCAGCAGCTTAGTAGCGGGGAGCTACAATGAGCAGTTCTTC. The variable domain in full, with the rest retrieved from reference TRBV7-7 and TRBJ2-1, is GAGVSQSPRYKVTKRGQDVTLRCDPISSHATLYWYQQALGQGPEFLTYFNYEAQPDKSGLPSDRFSAERPEGSISTLTIQRTEQRDSAMYRCASSLVAGSYNEQFFGPGTRLTVL.

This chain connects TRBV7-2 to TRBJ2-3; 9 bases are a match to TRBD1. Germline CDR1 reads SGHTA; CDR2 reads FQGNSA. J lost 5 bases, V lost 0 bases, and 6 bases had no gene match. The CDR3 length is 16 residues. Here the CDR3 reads CASSLALQGAGDTQYF. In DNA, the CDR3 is TGTGCCAGCAGCTTAGCGCTACAGGGGGCGGGAGATACGCAGTATTTT.

The CDR3 spells CASTRENSGNTIYF. The CDR3 DNA is TGTGCCAGCACACGGGAAAACTCTGGAAACACCATATATTTT. The J gene is TRBJ1-3, the V gene TRBV9, with unresolved D. Germline CDR1 and CDR2: SGDLS and YYNGEE. This CDR3 has 14 residues. V gave up 6 bases and J gave up 0 bases, with 10 bases separating them.

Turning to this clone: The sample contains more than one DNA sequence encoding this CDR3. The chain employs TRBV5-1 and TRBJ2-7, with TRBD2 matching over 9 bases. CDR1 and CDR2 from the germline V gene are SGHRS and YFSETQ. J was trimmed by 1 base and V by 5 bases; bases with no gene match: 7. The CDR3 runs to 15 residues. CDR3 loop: CASSLSSGSSYEQYF. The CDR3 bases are TGCGCCAGCAGTCTTAGTAGCGGGAGTTCCTACGAGCAGTACTTC.

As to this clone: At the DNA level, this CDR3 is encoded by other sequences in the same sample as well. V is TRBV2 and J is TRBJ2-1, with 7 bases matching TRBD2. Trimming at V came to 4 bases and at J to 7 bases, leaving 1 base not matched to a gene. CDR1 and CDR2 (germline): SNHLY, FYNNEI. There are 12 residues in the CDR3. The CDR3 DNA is TGTGCCAGCAGTGGGGGGGGAAATGAGCAGTTCTTC. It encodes CASSGGGNEQFF.

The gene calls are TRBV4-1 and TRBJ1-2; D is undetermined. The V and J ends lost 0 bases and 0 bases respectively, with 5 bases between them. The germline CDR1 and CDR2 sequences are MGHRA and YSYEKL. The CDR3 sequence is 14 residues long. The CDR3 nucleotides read TGCGCCAGCAGCCAAGATACGGCTAACTATGGCTACACCTTC. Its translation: CASSQDTANYGYTF.

This CDR3 is CASSLEAGGPTNEQFF. DNA for the CDR3: TGTGCCAGCAGCTTAGAAGCGGGAGGGCCAACGAATGAGCAGTTCTTC. This chain joins TRBV7-9 and TRBJ2-1; TRBD2 agrees at 10 bases. Germline CDR1 and CDR2: SEHNR and FQNEAQ (reference sequence). The CDR3 runs 16 residues. V lost 1 base to trimming and J lost 7 bases; unmatched junction nucleotides: 7.

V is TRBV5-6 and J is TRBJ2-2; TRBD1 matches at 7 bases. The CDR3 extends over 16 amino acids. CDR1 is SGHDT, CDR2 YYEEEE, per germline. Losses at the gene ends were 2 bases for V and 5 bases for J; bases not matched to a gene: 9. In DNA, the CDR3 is TGTGCCAGCAGCTTATATCAGGGGGTATATACCGGGGAGCTGTTTTTT. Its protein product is CASSLYQGVYTGELFF. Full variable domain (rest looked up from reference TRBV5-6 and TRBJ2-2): DAGVTQSPTHLIKTRGQQVTLRCSPKSGHDTVSWYQQALGQGPQFIFQYYEEEERQRGNFPDRFSGHQFPNYSSELNVNALLLGDSALYLCASSLYQGVYTGELFFGEGSRLTVL.

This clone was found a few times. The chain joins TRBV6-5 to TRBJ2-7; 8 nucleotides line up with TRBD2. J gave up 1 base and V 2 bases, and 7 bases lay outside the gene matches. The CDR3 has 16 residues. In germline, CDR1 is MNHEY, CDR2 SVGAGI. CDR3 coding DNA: TGTGCCAGCAGTTACAGAAGTACTAGCGGATCCTACGAGCAGTACTTC. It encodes CASSYRSTSGSYEQYF.

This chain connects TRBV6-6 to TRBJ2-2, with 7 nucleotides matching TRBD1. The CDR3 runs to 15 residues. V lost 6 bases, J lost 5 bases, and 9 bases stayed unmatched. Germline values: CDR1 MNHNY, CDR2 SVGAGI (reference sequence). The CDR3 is CASRKAETGTGELFF. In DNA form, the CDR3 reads TGTGCCAGCAGGAAAGCAGAGACAGGGACCGGGGAGCTGTTTTTT.

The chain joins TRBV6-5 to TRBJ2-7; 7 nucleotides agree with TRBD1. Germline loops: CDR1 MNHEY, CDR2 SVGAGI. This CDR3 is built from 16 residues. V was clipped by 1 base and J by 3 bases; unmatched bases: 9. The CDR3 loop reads CASSYYWKGASYEQYF. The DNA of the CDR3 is TGTGCCAGCAGTTACTACTGGAAGGGGGCCAGCTACGAGCAGTACTTC.

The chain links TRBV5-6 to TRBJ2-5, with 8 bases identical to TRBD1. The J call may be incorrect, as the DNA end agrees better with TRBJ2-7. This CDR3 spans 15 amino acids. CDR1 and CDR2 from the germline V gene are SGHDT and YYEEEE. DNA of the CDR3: TGTGCCAGCAGCTTGCAGGGGGCTTCCCTCTACGAGCAGTACTTC. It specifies CASSLQGASLYEQYF.

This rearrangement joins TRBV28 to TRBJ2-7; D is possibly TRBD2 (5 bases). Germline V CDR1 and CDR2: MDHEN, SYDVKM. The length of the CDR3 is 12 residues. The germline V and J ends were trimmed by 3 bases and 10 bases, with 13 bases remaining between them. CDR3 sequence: CASSFSTTLQYF. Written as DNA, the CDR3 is TGTGCCAGCAGTTTCTCGACTACCCTTCAGTACTTC. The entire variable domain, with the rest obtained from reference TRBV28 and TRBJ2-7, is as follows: DVKVTQSSRYLVKRTGEKVFLECVQDMDHENMFWYRQDPGLGLRLIYFSYDVKMKEKGDIPEGYSVSREKKERFSLILESASTNQTSMYLCASSFSTTLQYFGPGTRLTVT.

The CDR3 coding sequence is TGTGCCTGGAGCCAAGACAGATACGAGCAGTACTTC. Its translation: CAWSQDRYEQYF. The chain couples TRBV30 to TRBJ2-7; D possibly corresponds to TRBD1 (5 bases). The CDR3 spans 12 residues. Germline V gives CDR1 GTSNPN, CDR2 SVGIG (reference sequence). V gave up 3 bases and J gave up 4 bases, with 10 bases separating them.